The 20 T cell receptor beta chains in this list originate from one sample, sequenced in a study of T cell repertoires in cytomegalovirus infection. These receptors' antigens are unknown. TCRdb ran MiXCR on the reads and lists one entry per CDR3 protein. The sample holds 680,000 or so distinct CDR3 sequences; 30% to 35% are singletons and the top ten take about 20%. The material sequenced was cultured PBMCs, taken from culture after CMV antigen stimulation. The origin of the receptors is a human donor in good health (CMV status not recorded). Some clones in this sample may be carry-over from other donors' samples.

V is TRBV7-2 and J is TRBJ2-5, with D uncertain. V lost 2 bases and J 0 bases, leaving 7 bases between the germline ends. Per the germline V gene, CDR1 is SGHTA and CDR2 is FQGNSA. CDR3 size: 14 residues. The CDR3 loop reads CASSLWKHQETQYF. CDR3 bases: TGTGCCAGCAGCTTATGGAAGCACCAAGAGACCCAGTACTTC.

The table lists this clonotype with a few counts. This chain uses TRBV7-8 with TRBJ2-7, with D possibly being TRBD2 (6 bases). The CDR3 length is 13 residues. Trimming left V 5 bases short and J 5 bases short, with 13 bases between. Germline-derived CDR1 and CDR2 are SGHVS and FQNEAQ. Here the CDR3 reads CASSPFSGHEQYF. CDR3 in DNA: TGTGCCAGCAGCCCCTTTAGCGGCCACGAGCAGTACTTC.

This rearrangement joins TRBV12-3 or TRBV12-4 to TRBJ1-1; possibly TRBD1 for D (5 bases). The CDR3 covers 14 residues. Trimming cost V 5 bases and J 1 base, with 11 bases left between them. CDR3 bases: TGTGCCAGCAGTATTCGACAGCCGAACACTGAAGCTTTCTTT. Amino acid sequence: CASSIRQPNTEAFF.

This CDR3 reads CASTQGYGHEKLFF. DNA of the CDR3: TGTGCCAGCACCCAGGGATATGGACACGAAAAACTGTTTTTT. V usage is TRBV12-3 or TRBV12-4 and J usage is TRBJ1-4; D possibly corresponds to TRBD1 (5 bases). The V and J ends lost 7 bases and 8 bases respectively, with 17 bases between them. The CDR3 sequence is 14 residues long.

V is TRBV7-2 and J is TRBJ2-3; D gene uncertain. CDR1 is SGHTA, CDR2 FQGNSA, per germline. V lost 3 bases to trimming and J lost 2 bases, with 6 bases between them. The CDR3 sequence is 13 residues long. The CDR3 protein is CASSFKHTDTQYF. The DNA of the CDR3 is TGTGCCAGCAGCTTTAAACACACAGATACGCAGTATTTT.

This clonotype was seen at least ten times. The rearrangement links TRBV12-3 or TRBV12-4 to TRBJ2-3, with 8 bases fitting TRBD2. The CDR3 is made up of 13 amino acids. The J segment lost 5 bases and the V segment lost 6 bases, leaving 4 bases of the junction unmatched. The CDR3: CASSFRGGDTQYF. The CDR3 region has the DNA TGTGCCAGCAGCTTTCGGGGGGGAGATACGCAGTATTTT.

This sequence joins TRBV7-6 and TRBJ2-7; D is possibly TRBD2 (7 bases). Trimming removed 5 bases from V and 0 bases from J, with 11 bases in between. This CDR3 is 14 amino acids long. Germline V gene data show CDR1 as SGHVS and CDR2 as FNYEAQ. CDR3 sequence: CASSQGTNSYEQYF. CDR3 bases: TGTGCCAGCAGCCAGGGGACTAACTCCTACGAGCAGTACTTC.

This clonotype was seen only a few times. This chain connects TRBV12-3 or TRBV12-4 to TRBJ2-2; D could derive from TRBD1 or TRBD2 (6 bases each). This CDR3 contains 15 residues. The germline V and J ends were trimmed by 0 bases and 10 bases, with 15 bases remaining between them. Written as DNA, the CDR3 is TGTGCCAGCAGTTTAGCCGGGGGCGAGCTTGAGGAGCTGTTTTTT. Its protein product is CASSLAGGELEELFF.

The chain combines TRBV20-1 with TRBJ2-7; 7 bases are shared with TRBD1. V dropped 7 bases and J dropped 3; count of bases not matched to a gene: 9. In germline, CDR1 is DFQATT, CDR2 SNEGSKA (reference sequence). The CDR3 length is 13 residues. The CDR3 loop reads CSVRGTDFYEQYF. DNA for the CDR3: TGCAGTGTGCGTGGGACAGACTTCTACGAGCAGTACTTC.

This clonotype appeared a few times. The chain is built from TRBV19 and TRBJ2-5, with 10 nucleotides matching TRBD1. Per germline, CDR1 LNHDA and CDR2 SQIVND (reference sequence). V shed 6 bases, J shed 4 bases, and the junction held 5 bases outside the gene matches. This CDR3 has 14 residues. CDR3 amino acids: CASRDRGRGETQYF. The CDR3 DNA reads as TGTGCCAGTAGAGACAGGGGGCGCGGAGAGACCCAGTACTTC.

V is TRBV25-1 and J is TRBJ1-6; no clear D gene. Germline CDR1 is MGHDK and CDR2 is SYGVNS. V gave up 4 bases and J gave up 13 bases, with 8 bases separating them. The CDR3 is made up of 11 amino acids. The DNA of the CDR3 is TGTGCCAGCAGTGGGGGTGGCCCCCTCCACTTT. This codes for CASSGGGPLHF.

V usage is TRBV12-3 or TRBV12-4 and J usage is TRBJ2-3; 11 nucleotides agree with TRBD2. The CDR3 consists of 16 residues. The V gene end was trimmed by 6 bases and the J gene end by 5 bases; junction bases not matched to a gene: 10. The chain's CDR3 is CASSPPLAGVGDTQYF. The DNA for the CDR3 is TGTGCCAGCAGCCCGCCACTAGCGGGAGTTGGAGATACGCAGTATTTT.

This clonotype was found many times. CDR3 sequence: CASSSPRGAVNEQFF. CDR3 nucleotide sequence: TGTGCCAGCAGCTCCCCCCGGGGGGCGGTCAATGAGCAGTTCTTC. The V call is TRBV7-6, the J call TRBJ2-1; tentatively, D is TRBD2 (7 bases). Germline-derived CDR1 and CDR2 are SGHVS and FNYEAQ. CDR3 size: 15 residues. Trimming shortened V by 4 bases and J by 6 bases, and 16 bases separated the two germline ends.

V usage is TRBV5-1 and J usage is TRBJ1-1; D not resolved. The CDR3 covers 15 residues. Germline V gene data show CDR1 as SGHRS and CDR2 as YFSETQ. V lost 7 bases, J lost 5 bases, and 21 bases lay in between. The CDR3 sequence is CASVPGSQTTTEAFF. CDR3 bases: TGCGCCAGCGTCCCGGGAAGCCAAACGACGACTGAAGCTTTCTTT.

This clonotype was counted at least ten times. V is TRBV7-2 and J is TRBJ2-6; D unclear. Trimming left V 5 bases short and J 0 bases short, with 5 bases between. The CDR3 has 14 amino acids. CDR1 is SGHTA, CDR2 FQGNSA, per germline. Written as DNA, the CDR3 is TGTGCCAGCAGCCGTAGCTCTGGGGCCAACGTCCTGACTTTC. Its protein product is CASSRSSGANVLTF.

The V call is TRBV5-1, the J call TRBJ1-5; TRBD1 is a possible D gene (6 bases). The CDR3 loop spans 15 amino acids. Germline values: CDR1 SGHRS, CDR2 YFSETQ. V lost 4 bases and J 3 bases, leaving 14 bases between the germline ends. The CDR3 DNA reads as TGCGCCAGCAGCATACAGGGAGAAAACAATCAGCCCCAGCATTTT. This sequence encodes CASSIQGENNQPQHF.

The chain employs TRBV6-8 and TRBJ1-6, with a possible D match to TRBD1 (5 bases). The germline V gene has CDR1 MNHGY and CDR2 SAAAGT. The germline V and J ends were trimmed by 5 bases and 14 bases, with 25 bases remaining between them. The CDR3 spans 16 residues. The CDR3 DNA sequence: TGTGCCAGCAGTGCGCAATCCGGGACGGCGGGGATCGCCCTCCACTTT. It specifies CASSAQSGTAGIALHF.

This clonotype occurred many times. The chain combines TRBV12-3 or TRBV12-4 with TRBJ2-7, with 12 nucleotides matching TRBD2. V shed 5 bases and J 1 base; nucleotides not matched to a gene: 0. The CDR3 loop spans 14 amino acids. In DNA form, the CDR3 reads TGTGCCAGCAGTGGACTAGCGGGATCCTACGAGCAGTACTTC. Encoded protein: CASSGLAGSYEQYF.

In DNA, the CDR3 is TGTGCCACCAGCAGAGATCTCAGGGAGGGCTATGGCTACACCTTC. Its translation is CATSRDLREGYGYTF. This rearrangement joins TRBV15 to TRBJ1-2; TRBD1 is a possible D gene (5 bases). V gave up 0 bases and J gave up 4 bases, with 12 bases separating them. CDR1 and CDR2 (germline): LNHNV, YYDKDF (reference sequence). The CDR3 spans 15 residues.

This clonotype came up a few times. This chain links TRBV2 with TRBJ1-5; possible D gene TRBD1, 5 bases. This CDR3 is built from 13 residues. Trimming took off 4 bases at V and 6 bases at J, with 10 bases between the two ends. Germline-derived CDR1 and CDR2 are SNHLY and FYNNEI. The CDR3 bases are TGTGCCAGCAGTGCCAGGGAGGGTCAGCCCCAGCATTTT. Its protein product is CASSAREGQPQHF.